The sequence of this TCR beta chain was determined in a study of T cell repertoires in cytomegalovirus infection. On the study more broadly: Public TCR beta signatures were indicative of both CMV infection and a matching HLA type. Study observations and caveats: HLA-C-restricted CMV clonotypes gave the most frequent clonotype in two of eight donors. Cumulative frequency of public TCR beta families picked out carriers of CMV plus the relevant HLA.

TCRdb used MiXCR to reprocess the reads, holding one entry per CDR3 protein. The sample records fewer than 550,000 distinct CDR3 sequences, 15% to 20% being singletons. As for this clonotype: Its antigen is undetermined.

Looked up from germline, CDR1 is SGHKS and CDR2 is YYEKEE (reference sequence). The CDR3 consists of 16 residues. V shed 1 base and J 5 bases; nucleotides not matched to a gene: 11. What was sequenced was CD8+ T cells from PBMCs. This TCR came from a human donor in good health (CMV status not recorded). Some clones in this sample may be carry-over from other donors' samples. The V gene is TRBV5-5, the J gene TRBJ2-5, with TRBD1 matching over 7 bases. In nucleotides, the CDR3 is TGTGCCAGCAGCTTGACTTCTGACAGGGTAGGGGAGACCCAGTACTTC. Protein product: CASSLTSDRVGETQYF.